The 7 T cell receptor beta chains reported below all come from one sample, sequenced in a study of beta chain features in type 1 diabetes. Overall study results and limits: Shortening that was moderate but significant affected the TCRB CDR3s of Type 1 diabetes patients in all four CD4+ subsets.

Sequenced material consisted of expressed TCRB transcripts (all of the isolated RNA was reverse transcribed). Here immunoSEQ multiplex PCR was the method, and the copy in TCRdb shows in-frame clones only, minus some. The data show hundreds of thousands of clones, over 11% seen once. No antigens are known for them. The sample comprised naive CD4+ T cells from blood. The source is a young man with type 1 diabetes.

DNA for the CDR3: TGTGCCAGCAGCATAGACAGGGAAGATGGCTACACCTTC. It yields the protein CASSIDREDGYTF. V gene TRBV5-6 combines with J gene TRBJ1-2, with 7 bases identical to TRBD1. With V trimmed by 4 bases and J by 6 bases, 6 bases remained unmatched. Germline CDR1 is SGHDT and CDR2 is YYEEEE. CDR3 length: 13 amino acids.

The V gene is TRBV4-3, the J gene TRBJ1-6, with D maybe TRBD1 (5 bases). Trimming removed 0 bases at V and 5 bases at J, with 23 bases between. The germline V gene has CDR1 LGHNA and CDR2 YSLEER. CDR3 length: 20 residues. For the CDR3, the DNA is TGCGCCAGCAGCCAAGACGTCTTGATGGGTCCGGGACTCGATAATTCACCCCTCCACTTT. It specifies CASSQDVLMGPGLDNSPLHF.

A few counts support this clone. The chain combines TRBV18 with TRBJ2-7; D is possibly TRBD2 (5 bases). Deletions cut 3 bases from V and 3 bases from J, with 12 bases between. Looked up from germline, CDR1 is KGHSH and CDR2 is LQKENI. The CDR3 loop spans 14 amino acids. CDR3 amino acids: CASSPGLLIYEQYF. CDR3 DNA sequence: TGTGCCAGCTCACCCGGACTCTTAATCTACGAGCAGTACTTC.

In this sample, this clone turned up a few times. The chain couples TRBV30 to TRBJ1-4; D is undetermined. CDR1 GTSNPN and CDR2 SVGIG come from the germline V gene (reference sequence). This CDR3 is 13 amino acids long. Trimming took 0 bases from V and 5 from J, leaving 7 bases between them. The CDR3 reads CAWSVRQNEKLFF. CDR3 in DNA: TGTGCCTGGAGTGTGAGGCAGAATGAAAAACTGTTTTTT. The full variable domain, with the rest looked up from reference TRBV30 and TRBJ1-4, is SQTIHQWPATLVQPVGSPLSLECTVEGTSNPNLYWYRQAAGRGLQLLFYSVGIGQISSEVPQNLSASRPQDRQFILSSKKLLLSDSGFYLCAWSVRQNEKLFFGSGTQLSVL.

The rearrangement links TRBV6-5 to TRBJ2-2; tentatively, D is TRBD1 (5 bases). The CDR3 has 14 amino acids. Germline CDR1 reads MNHEY; CDR2 reads SVGAGI. V dropped 2 bases and J dropped 4 bases, with 8 bases sitting between them. CDR3 DNA: TGTGCCAGCAGTTACCGACAGTTCACCGGGGAGCTGTTTTTT. Residues: CASSYRQFTGELFF.

This clone occurred a few times. The chain recombines TRBV7-9 with TRBJ2-5; D is unclear. This CDR3 contains 13 residues. Trimming cost V 0 bases and J 7 bases, with 9 bases left between them. Germline CDR1 is SEHNR and CDR2 is FQNEAQ (reference sequence). As DNA, the CDR3 is TGTGCCAGCAGCTTAGCAAATTCAGGGACCCAGTACTTC. Protein: CASSLANSGTQYF.

This clone was recorded a few times. The chain joins TRBV9 to TRBJ1-1; D is uncertain. CDR3 size: 15 residues. Germline V gene sequence: CDR1 SGDLS, CDR2 YYNGEE. The ends were cut back, 2 bases at V and 0 bases at J, with 11 bases in the middle. The CDR3: CASSVGSQLNTEAFF. The CDR3 DNA follows: TGTGCCAGCAGCGTGGGCAGCCAATTGAACACTGAAGCTTTCTTT.